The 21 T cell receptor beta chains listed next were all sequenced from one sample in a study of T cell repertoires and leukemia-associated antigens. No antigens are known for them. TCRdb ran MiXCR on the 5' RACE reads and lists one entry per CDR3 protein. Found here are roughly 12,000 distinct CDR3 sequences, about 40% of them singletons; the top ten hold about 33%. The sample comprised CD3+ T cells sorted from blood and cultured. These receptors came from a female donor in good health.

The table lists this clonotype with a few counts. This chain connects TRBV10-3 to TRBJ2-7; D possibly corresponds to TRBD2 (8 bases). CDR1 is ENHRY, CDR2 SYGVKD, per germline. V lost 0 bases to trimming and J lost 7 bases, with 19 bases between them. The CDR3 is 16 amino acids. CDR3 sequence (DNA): TGTGCCATCAGTGAGTCGGCGGGGGGACAGAATAGGGAGCAGTACTTC. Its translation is CAISESAGGQNREQYF.

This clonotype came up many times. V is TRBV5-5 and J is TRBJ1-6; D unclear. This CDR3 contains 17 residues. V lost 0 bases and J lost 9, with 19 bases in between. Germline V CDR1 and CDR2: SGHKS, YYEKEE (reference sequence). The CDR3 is CASSLGLPDLIGSPLHF. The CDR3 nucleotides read TGTGCCAGCAGCTTGGGGTTACCGGATTTAATAGGTTCACCCCTCCACTTT.

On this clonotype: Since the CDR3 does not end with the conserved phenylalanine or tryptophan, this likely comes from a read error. CDR3 region: CTSSERPGYPRVAEAFS. The CDR3 nucleotides read TGTACCAGCAGCGAACGACCCGGGTACCCACGAGTGGCTGAAGCTTTCTCT. This chain uses TRBV7-8 with TRBJ1-1; unclear D gene. Germline-derived CDR1 and CDR2 are SGHVS and FQNEAQ. This CDR3 spans 17 amino acids.

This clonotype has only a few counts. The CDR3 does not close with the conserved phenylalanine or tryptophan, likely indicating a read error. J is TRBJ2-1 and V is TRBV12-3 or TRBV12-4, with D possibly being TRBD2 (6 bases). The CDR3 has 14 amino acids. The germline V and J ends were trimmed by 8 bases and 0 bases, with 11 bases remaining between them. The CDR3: CASLAGNSYNEQFL. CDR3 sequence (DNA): TGTGCCAGCTTGGCGGGGAACTCCTACAATGAGCAGTTCTTA.

CDR3: CASSQTSGRRGEQFF. The CDR3 DNA reads as TGTGCCAGCAGTCAGACTAGCGGGAGGAGAGGTGAGCAGTTCTTC. The chain employs TRBV28 and TRBJ2-1; 13 bases match TRBD2. The CDR3 contains 15 residues. Per the germline V gene, CDR1 is MDHEN and CDR2 is SYDVKM. The trim removed 5 bases at V and 9 bases at J, leaving 7 bases unmatched.

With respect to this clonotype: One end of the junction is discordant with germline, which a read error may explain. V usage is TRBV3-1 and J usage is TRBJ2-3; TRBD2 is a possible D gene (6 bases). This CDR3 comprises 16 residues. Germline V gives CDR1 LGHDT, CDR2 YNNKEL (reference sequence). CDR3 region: CACSLRTGEDTDTQYF. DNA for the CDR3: TGTGCCTGCAGCCTCCGGACGGGGGAGGACACAGATACGCAGTATTTT.

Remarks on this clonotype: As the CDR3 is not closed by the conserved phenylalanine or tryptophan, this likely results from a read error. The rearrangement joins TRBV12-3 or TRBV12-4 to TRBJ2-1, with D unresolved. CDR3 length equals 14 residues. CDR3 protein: CASSLPMADHEQFL. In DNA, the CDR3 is TGTGCTAGCAGTTTACCCATGGCAGATCATGAGCAGTTCCTC.

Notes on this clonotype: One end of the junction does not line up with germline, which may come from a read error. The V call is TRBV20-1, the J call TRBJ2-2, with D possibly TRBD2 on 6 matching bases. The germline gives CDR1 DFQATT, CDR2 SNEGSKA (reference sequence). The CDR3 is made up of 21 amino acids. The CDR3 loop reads CSARAPLVGGKISVNTGELFF. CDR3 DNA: TGCAGTGCTAGAGCCCCATTGGTGGGAGGAAAGATAAGCGTGAACACCGGGGAGCTGTTCTTT.

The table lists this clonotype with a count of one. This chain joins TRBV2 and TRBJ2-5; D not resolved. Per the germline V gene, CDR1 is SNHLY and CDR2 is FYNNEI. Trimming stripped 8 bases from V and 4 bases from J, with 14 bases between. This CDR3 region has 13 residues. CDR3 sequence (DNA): TGTGCCAGCGGACGGGCCCCACGAGAGACCCAGTACTTC. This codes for CASGRAPRETQYF.

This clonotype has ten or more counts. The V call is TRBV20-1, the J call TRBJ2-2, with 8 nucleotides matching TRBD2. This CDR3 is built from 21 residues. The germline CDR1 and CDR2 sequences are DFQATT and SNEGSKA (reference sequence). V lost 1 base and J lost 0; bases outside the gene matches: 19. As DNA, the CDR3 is TGCAGTGCTAGAGCCCCATTGGCGGGAGGAAAGATGAGCGCGAACACCGGGGAGCTGTTTTTT. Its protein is CSARAPLAGGKMSANTGELFF.

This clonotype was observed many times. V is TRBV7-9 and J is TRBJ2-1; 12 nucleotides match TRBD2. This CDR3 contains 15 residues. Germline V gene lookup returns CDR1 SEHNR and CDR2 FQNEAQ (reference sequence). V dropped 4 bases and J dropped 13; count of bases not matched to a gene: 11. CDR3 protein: CASSSRSRTSGDQFF. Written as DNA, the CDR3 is TGTGCCAGCAGCTCACGCTCTCGGACTAGCGGGGACCAGTTCTTC.

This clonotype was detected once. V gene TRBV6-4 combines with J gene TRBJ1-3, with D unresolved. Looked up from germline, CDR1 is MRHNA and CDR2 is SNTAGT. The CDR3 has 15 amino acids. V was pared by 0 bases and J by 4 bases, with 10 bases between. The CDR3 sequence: CASSDSRRRGNTIYF. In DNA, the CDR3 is TGTGCCAGCAGTGACTCAAGGCGCAGGGGAAACACCATATATTTT.

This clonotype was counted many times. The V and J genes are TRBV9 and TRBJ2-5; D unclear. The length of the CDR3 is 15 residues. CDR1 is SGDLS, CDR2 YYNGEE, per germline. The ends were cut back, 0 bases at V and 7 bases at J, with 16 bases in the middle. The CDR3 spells CASSVVAGPKGTQYF. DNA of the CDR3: TGTGCCAGCAGCGTAGTTGCCGGACCAAAAGGGACCCAGTACTTC.

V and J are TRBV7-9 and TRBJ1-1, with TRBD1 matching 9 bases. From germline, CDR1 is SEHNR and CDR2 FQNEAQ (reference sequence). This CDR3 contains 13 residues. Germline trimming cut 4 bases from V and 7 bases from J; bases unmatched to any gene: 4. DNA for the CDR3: TGTGCCAGCAGCTCCGGGACAGGGATTGAAGCTTTCTTT. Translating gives CASSSGTGIEAFF.

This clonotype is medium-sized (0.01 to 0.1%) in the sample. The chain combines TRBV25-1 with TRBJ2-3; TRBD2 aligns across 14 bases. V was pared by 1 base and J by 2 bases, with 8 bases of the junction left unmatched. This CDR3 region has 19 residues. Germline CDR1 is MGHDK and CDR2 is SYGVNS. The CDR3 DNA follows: TGTGCCAGCAGTGAATGGGGGACTAGCGGGAGCCGAAACACAGATACGCAGTATTTT. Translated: CASSEWGTSGSRNTDTQYF.

CDR3 in DNA: TGCGCCAGCAGCTTGGATTGGACTAGCTCAGATACCGGGGAGCTGTTTTTT. The encoded protein is CASSLDWTSSDTGELFF. V gene TRBV5-1 combines with J gene TRBJ2-2; 8 bases are a match to TRBD2. Germline V gives CDR1 SGHRS, CDR2 YFSETQ. The CDR3 is made up of 17 amino acids. The junction had 9 bases not matched to a gene; V was cut back by 0 bases and J by 5 bases.

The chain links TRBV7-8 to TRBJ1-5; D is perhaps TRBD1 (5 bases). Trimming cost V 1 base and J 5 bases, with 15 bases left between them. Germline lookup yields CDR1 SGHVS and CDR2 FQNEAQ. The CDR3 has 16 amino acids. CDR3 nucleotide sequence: TGTGCCAGCAGCTTAGTAAGCAGGGACCCTCATCAGCCCCAGCATTTT. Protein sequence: CASSLVSRDPHQPQHF. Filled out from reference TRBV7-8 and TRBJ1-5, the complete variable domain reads GAGVSQSPRYKVAKRGQDVALRCDPISGHVSLFWYQQALGQGPEFLTYFQNEAQLDKSGLPSDRFFAERPEGSVSTLKIQRTQQEDSAVYLCASSLVSRDPHQPQHFGDGTRLSIL.

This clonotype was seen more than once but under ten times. The CDR3 DNA reads as TGTGCCAGCAGCTTCCGCGGGGAACCCGGAAACACCATATATTTT. It encodes CASSFRGEPGNTIYF. The chain recombines TRBV9 with TRBJ1-3; unclear D gene. Germline-derived CDR1 and CDR2 are SGDLS and YYNGEE. The V and J ends lost 4 bases and 4 bases respectively, with 15 bases between them. The CDR3 is 15 residues long. Together with reference TRBV9 and TRBJ1-3, the CDR3 gives the full variable domain: DSGVTQTPKHLITATGQRVTLRCSPRSGDLSVYWYQQSLDQGLQFLIQYYNGEERAKGNILERFSAQQFPDLHSELNLSSLELGDSALYFCASSFRGEPGNTIYFGEGSWLTVV.

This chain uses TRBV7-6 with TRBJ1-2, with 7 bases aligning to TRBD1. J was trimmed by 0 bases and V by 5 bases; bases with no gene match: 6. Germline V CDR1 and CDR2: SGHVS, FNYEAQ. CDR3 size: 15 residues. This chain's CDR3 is CASSAGTVPNYGYTF. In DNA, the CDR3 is TGTGCCAGCAGCGCCGGGACAGTCCCTAACTATGGCTACACCTTC.

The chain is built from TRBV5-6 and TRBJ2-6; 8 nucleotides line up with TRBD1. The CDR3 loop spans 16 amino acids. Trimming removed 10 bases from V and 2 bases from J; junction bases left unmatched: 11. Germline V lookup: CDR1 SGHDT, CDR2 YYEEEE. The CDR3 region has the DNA TGTGCCGGCGGCCCTTCAGGGGGCGCTGGGGCCAACGTCCTGACTTTC. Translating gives CAGGPSGGAGANVLTF.

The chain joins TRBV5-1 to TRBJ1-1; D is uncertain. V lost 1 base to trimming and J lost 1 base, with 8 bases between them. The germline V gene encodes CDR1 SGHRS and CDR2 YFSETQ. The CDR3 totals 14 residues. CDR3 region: CASSLREWNTEAFF. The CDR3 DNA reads TGCGCCAGCAGCTTGCGGGAATGGAACACTGAAGCTTTCTTT.